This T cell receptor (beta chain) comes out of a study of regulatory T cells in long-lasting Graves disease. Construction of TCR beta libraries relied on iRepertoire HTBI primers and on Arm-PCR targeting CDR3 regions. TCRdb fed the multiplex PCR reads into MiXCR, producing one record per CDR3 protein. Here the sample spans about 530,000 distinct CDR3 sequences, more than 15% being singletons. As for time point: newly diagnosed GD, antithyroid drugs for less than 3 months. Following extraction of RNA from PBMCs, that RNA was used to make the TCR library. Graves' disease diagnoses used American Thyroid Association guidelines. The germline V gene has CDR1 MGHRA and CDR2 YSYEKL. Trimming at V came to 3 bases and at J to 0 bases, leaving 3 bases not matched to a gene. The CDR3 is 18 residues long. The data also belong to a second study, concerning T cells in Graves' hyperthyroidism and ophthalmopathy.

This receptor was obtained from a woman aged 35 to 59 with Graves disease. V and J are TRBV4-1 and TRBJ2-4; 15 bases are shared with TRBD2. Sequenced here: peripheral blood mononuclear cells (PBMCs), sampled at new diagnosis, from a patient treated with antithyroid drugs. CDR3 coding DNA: TGCGCCAGCAGCCAGGGACTAGCGGGGGGTCTAGCCAAAAACATTCAGTACTTC. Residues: CASSQGLAGGLAKNIQYF.